Presented here are 6 T cell receptor beta chains from one specimen sequenced in a study of OX40 agonist ivuxolimab in advanced cancers. Using immunoSEQ multiplex PCR, the repertoire was profiled, and TCRdb retains in-frame clones only, with some absent. The table lists 57,000 or so clones, more than 85% of them singletons, with 15% to 20% in the top ten. The sample consisted of CD4+ or CD8+ T cells sorted from blood, taken in a trial of the OX40 agonist ivuxolimab. The receptor set was obtained from an adult with an advanced solid tumor such as melanoma, head and neck, liver or kidney cancer.

CDR3 DNA sequence: TGTGCCAGCAGCTTTTGGCCCGGGGTCACAGATACGCAGTATTTT. Protein product: CASSFWPGVTDTQYF. The chain links TRBV11-2 to TRBJ2-3; a weak D match, TRBD2 (5 bases). V lost 3 bases to trimming and J lost 2 bases, with 12 bases between them. The CDR3 is 15 amino acids. CDR1 is SGHAT, CDR2 FQNNGV, per germline.

The chain joins TRBV28 to TRBJ2-7; possibly TRBD1 for D (5 bases). The CDR3 has 15 amino acids. Germline CDR1 MDHEN, CDR2 SYDVKM. The ends were cut back, 4 bases at V and 3 bases at J, with 16 bases in the middle. Here the CDR3 DNA reads TGTGCCAGCAGTTCCCTTACAGGTAGTGGCTACGAGCAGTACTTC. The encoded protein is CASSSLTGSGYEQYF.

This chain joins TRBV2 and TRBJ1-1; no definite D call. This CDR3 spans 14 amino acids. Trimming shortened V by 4 bases and J by 5 bases, and 14 bases separated the two germline ends. Germline CDR1 is SNHLY and CDR2 is FYNNEI. CDR3 DNA sequence: TGTGCCAGCAGTGTTGGACGCGGAGGGACTGAAGCTTTCTTT. Protein sequence: CASSVGRGGTEAFF.

J is TRBJ2-3 and V is TRBV4-1, with D possibly TRBD1 on 7 matching bases. The CDR3 totals 17 residues. Trimming took 3 bases from V and 4 from J, leaving 20 bases between them. The germline V gene has CDR1 MGHRA and CDR2 YSYEKL. CDR3 DNA sequence: TGCGCCAGCAGCCAGCCCTTGCAGGGGGGCGCGGCAGATACGCAGTATTTT. This codes for CASSQPLQGGAADTQYF.

This chain joins TRBV28 and TRBJ1-1, with D unclear. V dropped 7 bases and J dropped 1 base, with 4 bases sitting between them. Germline V gene data show CDR1 as MDHEN and CDR2 as SYDVKM. The CDR3 is made up of 11 amino acids. The CDR3 sequence: CASKENTEAFF. DNA of the CDR3: TGTGCCAGCAAGGAGAACACTGAAGCTTTCTTT. The full variable domain, in which reference TRBV28 and TRBJ1-1 provide the parts outside the CDR3, is DVKVTQSSRYLVKRTGEKVFLECVQDMDHENMFWYRQDPGLGLRLIYFSYDVKMKEKGDIPEGYSVSREKKERFSLILESASTNQTSMYLCASKENTEAFFGQGTRLTVV.

V and J are TRBV28 and TRBJ2-1; no clear D gene. CDR3 size: 11 residues. Germline CDR1 MDHEN, CDR2 SYDVKM. Trimming removed 4 bases from V and 8 bases from J, with 6 bases in between. The CDR3 is CASSSPYEQFF. The CDR3 DNA reads as TGTGCCAGCAGTTCCCCCTATGAGCAGTTCTTC.